The rows below give T cell receptor beta chains drawn from one sample of a study of regulatory T cells in long-lasting Graves disease. TCRdb re-called the multiplex PCR reads with MiXCR, one entry per CDR3 protein. The table has about 540,000 distinct CDR3 sequences, 13% seen once. These data also featured in a second study, about T cells in Graves' hyperthyroidism and ophthalmopathy.

The sample was peripheral blood mononuclear cells (PBMCs), taken at new diagnosis, from a patient treated with antithyroid drugs. These receptors were collected from a man under 40 with Graves disease. Both conserved end residues are part of each CDR3. D genes are given only for firm matches. Clone size is not always given. Where it is, it says once, few, many or a class for expanded clones.

size,D,V,J,DNA,CDR3
many,-,TRBV11-2,TRBJ1-4,TGTGCCAGCTCACCTGCGGGAGGCACTAATGAAAAACTGTTTTTT,CASSPAGGTNEKLFF
many,-,TRBV7-6,TRBJ2-7,TGTGCCAGCAGCTTAGACGGGGTTAACTACGAGCAGTACTTC,CASSLDGVNYEQYF
many,-,TRBV20-1,TRBJ1-1,TGCAGTGCTAGAGATTTGATAACACTGGGAGCTTTCTTT,CSARDLITLGAFF
many,TRBD1,TRBV11-2,TRBJ2-7,TGTGCCAGCAGCTTAGACAGGGGGATCTACGAGCAGTACTTC,CASSLDRGIYEQYF
many,-,TRBV27,TRBJ1-1,TGTGCCAGTCGAAAGGGTGCCACTGAAGCTTTCTTT,CASRKGATEAFF
many,-,TRBV6-1,TRBJ2-1,TGTGCCAGCAGCGCCTACGTGGGGTCCTACAATGAGCAGTTCTTC,CASSAYVGSYNEQFF
many,-,TRBV20-1,TRBJ2-1,TGCAGTGCTAGAGATGATAGAGAGCAGTTCTTC,CSARDDREQFF
many,-,TRBV11-2,TRBJ1-3,TGTGCCAGCAGCTTAGAGGCAAACACCATATATTTT,CASSLEANTIYF
many,-,TRBV5-5,TRBJ2-7,TGTGCCAGCAGCTTGTCGGCTGAGCAGTACTTC,CASSLSAEQYF
few,-,TRBV30,TRBJ1-4,TGTGCCTGGGGACCGGGGGGTAGAGGAGAAAAACTGTTTTTT,CAWGPGGRGEKLFF
few,-,TRBV20-1,TRBJ1-1,TGCAGTGCTAGACCCCTTGGGGGCGGCGACACTGAAGCTTTCTTT,CSARPLGGGDTEAFF
-,-,TRBV27,TRBJ1-1,TGTGCCAGCAGTTCCCAGGGCGTTGGCACTGAAGCTTTCTTT,CASSSQGVGTEAFF
many,-,TRBV29-1,TRBJ2-7,TGCAGCGTTGAAGTAGGAGAAAACGAGCAGTACTTC,CSVEVGENEQYF
few,-,TRBV10-3,TRBJ2-2,TGTGCCATCAGTGAGTCGACAGGGAACACCGGGGAGCTGTTTTTT,CAISESTGNTGELFF
many,TRBD1,TRBV6-1,TRBJ1-1,TGTGCCAGTACATTGGGCAGGGGGACGGTGAACACTGAAGCTTTCTTT,CASTLGRGTVNTEAFF
many,TRBD2,TRBV12-3/TRBV12-4,TRBJ2-1,TGTGCCAGCACTGGGAGCGGGAGGGATGAGCAGTTCTTC,CASTGSGRDEQFF
many,-,TRBV11-2,TRBJ1-3,TGTGCCAGCAGCCTCAAGTCCCCCACTAGGTTGTCTGGAAACACCATATATTTT,CASSLKSPTRLSGNTIYF
-,TRBD1,TRBV20-1,TRBJ1-2,TGCAGTGCCCGGGACAGCCAAAACTATGGCTACACCTTC,CSARDSQNYGYTF
-,TRBD2,TRBV12-5,TRBJ2-7,TGTGCTAGTGGTTTGTATCTGTTCGGTGGCAGCGGGACCACCTACGAGCAGTACTTC,CASGLYLFGGSGTTYEQYF
-,TRBD1,TRBV6-1,TRBJ2-3,TGTGCCAGCAGGCTACAGGGGGCAGGCACAGATACGCAGTATTTT,CASRLQGAGTDTQYF
many,-,TRBV5-1,TRBJ2-3,TGCGCCAGCAGCTTGGCCCCAGGACGAGATACGCAGTATTTT,CASSLAPGRDTQYF
few,TRBD2,TRBV12-3/TRBV12-4,TRBJ2-1,TGTGCCAGCAGCCGAACGGGGGGTGTAGCGCTGCAGCAGTTCTTC,CASSRTGGVALQQFF
many,TRBD2,TRBV5-1,TRBJ2-1,TGCGCCAGCAGACTAGCGGGGAGCTTACGCTACAATGAGCAGTTCTTC,CASRLAGSLRYNEQFF
few,-,TRBV15,TRBJ1-2,TGTGCCACCAGCAGAGTTGGGGCCATAACTAATGGCTACACCTTC,CATSRVGAITNGYTF
many,-,TRBV20-1,TRBJ2-7,TGCAGTGCTAGAGTGGGCGGAGGGGCCTACGAGCAGTACTTC,CSARVGGGAYEQYF